Sequencing of this T cell receptor beta chain was carried out in a study of blood T cell repertoires in COVID-19. In germline, CDR1 is SGHTA, CDR2 FQGTGA. CDR3 length: 18 amino acids. Unmatched junction bases numbered 16, after V lost 5 bases and J lost 8 bases. Original handling: Quantification of nucleated cells was approximated via reference gene primer amplification. Method: immunoSEQ multiplex PCR; TCRdb's copy keeps in-frame clones and lacks some. V, J and clone size are taken as reported in that table, and D and trimming were inferred from the DNA itself. The top ten clones hold 0.95% to 1% of a sample with 350,000 to 400,000 clones, roughly 90% of them seen once. Cohorts were based on clinical histories the participants reported.

V is TRBV7-3 and J is TRBJ2-1, with 12 bases identical to TRBD1. Input material: PBMCs or T cells enriched from blood (not recorded which). The TCR was taken from a woman aged 30 to 39 with acute COVID-19. The chain's CDR3 is CASSLKVAGQGARDEQFF. CDR3 sequence (DNA): TGTGCCAGCAGCCTCAAAGTTGCGGGACAGGGGGCGCGAGATGAGCAGTTCTTC.